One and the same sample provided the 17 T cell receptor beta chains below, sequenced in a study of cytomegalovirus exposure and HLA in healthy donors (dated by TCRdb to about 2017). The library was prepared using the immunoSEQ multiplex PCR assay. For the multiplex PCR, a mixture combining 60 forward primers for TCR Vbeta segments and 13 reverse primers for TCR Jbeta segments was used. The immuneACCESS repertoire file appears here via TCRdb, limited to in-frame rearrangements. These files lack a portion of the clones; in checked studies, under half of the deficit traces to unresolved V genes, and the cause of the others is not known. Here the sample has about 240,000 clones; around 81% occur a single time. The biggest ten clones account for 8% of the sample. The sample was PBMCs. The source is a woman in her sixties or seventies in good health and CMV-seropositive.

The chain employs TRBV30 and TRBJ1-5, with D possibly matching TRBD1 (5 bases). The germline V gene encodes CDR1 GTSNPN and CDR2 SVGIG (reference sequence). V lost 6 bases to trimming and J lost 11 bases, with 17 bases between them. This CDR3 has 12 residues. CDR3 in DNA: TGTGCCTGTACAACAGGTACCCCAGCCCAGCATTTT. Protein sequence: CACTTGTPAQHF.

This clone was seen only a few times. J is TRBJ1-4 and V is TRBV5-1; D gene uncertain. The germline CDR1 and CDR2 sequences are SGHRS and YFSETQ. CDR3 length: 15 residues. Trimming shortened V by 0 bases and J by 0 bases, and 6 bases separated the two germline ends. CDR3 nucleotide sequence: TGCGCCAGCAGCTTGGCGTCCGCAACTAATGAAAAACTGTTTTTT. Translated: CASSLASATNEKLFF.

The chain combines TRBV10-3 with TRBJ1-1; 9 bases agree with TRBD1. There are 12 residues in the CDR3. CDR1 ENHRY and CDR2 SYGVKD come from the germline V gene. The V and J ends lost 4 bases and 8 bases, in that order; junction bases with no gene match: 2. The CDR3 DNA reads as TGTGCCATCAGTGGGGACAGGGAAGAAGCTTTCTTT. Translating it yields CAISGDREEAFF.

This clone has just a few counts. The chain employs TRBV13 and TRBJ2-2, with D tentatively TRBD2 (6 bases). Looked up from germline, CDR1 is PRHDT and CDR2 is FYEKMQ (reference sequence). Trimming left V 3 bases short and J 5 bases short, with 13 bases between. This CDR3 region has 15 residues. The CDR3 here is CASSLYRDFTGELFF. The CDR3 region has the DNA TGTGCCAGCAGCTTGTACCGGGACTTTACCGGGGAGCTGTTTTTT.

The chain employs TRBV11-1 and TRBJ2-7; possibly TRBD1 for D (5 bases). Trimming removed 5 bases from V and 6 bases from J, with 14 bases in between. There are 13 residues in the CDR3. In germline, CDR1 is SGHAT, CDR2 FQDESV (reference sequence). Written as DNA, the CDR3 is TGTGCCAGCAGCCCGAATCAGGGCCCCGAGCAGTACTTC. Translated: CASSPNQGPEQYF. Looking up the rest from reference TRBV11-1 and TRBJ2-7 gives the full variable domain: EAEVAQSPRYKITEKSQAVAFWCDPISGHATLYWYRQILGQGPELLVQFQDESVVDDSQLPKDRFSAERLKGVDSTLKIQPAELGDSAMYLCASSPNQGPEQYFGPGTRLTVT.

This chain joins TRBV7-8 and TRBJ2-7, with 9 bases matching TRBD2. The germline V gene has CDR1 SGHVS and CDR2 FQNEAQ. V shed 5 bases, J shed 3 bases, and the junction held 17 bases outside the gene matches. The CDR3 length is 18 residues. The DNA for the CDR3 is TGTGCCAGCAGCATCGGGGCTAGCGGGGCCCGGCCTATCTACGAGCAGTACTTC. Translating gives CASSIGASGARPIYEQYF.

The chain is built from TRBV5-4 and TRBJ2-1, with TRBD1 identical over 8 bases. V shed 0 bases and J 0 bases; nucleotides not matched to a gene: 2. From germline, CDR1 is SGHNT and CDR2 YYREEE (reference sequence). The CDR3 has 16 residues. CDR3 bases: TGTGCCAGCAGCTTGGCCGGGACAGGCTCCTACAATGAGCAGTTCTTC. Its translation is CASSLAGTGSYNEQFF. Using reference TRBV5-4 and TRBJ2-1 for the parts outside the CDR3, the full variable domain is ETGVTQSPTHLIKTRGQQVTLRCSSQSGHNTVSWYQQALGQGPQFIFQYYREEENGRGNFPPRFSGLQFPNYSSELNVNALELDDSALYLCASSLAGTGSYNEQFFGPGTRLTVL.

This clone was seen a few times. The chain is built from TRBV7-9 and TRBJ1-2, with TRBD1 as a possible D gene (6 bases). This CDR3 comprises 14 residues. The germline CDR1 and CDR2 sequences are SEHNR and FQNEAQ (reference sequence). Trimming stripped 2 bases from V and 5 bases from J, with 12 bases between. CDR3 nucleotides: TGTGCCAGCAGCTTATCGGACAGATCTTATGGCTACACCTTC. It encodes CASSLSDRSYGYTF.

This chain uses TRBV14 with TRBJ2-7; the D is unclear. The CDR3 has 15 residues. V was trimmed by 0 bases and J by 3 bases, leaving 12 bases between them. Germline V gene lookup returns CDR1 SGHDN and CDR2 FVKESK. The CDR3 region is CASSQDWRGNYEQYF. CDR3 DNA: TGTGCCAGCAGCCAAGATTGGAGAGGCAACTACGAGCAGTACTTC.

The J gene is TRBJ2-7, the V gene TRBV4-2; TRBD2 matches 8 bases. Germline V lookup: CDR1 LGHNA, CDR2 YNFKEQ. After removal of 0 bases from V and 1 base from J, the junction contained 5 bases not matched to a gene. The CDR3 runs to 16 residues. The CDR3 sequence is CASSQDGGDRSYEQYF. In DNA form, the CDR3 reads TGTGCCAGCAGCCAAGACGGGGGGGATAGATCCTACGAGCAGTACTTC.

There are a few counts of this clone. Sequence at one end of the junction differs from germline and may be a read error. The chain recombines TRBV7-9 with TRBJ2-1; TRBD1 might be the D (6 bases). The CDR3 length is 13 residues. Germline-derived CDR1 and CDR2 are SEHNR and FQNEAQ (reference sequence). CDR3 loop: CSSSLRRGDEQFF. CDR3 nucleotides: TGTTCCAGCAGCTTACGCAGGGGCGATGAGCAGTTCTTC.

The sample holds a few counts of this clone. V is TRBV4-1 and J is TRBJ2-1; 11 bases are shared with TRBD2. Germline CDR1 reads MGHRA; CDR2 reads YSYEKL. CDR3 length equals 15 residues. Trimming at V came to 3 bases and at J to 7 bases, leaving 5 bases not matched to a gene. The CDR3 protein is CASSHGLAGLNEQFF. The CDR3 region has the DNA TGCGCCAGCAGCCATGGACTAGCGGGCCTTAATGAGCAGTTCTTC.

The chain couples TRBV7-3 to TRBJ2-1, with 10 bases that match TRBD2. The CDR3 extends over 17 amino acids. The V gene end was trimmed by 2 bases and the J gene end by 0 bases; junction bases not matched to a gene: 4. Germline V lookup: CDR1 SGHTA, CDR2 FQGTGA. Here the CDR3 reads CASSLSASGSSYNEQFF. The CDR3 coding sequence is TGTGCCAGCAGCTTATCCGCTAGCGGGAGCTCCTACAATGAGCAGTTCTTC.

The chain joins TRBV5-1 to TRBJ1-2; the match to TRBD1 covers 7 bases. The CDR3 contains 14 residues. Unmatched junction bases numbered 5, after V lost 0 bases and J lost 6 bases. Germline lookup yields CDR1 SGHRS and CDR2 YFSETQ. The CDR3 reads CASSLGQGPDGYTF. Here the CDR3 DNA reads TGCGCCAGCAGCTTGGGACAGGGCCCTGATGGCTACACCTTC.

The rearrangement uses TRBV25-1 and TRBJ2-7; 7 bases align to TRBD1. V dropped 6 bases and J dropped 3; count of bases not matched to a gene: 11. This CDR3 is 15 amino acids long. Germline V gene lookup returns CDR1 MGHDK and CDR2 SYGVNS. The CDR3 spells CASSPTGLVIYEQYF. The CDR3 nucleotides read TGTGCCAGCAGCCCGACAGGGTTGGTGATCTACGAGCAGTACTTC.

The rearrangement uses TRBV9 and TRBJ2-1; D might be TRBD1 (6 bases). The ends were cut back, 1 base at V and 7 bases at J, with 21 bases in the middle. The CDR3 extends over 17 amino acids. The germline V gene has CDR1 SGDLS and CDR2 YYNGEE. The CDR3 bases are TGTGCCAGCAGCGTATCAGGGGCGCGGGTCAGAGGAAATGAGCAGTTCTTC. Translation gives CASSVSGARVRGNEQFF.

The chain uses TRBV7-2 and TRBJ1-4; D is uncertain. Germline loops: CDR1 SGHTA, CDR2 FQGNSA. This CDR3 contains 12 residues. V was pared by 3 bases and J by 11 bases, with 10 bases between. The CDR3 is CASSFGGGKLFF. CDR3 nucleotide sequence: TGTGCCAGCAGCTTTGGCGGTGGGAAACTGTTTTTT.